The 20 T cell receptor beta chains presented below share a single source sample, sequenced in a study of blood T cell repertoires in COVID-19. The protocol was immunoSEQ multiplex PCR, while the TCRdb copy is restricted to in-frame clones and leaves out a portion. The sample consists of 90,000 to 140,000 clones, roughly 79% of them appearing once. Sequencing used peripheral blood. Receptors were obtained from a woman aged 70-85 years with acute or convalescent COVID-19.

CDR3 sequence reads: CASRPGQGATDTQYF. CDR3 bases: TGTGCCAGCAGACCAGGACAGGGGGCTACAGATACGCAGTATTTT. The chain joins TRBV28 to TRBJ2-3; 11 nucleotides align to TRBD1. The V gene end was trimmed by 6 bases and the J gene end by 3 bases; junction bases not matched to a gene: 5. The CDR3 runs 15 residues. Germline V lookup: CDR1 MDHEN, CDR2 SYDVKM.

This sequence joins TRBV2 and TRBJ2-3; no clear D. The ends were cut back, 8 bases at V and 4 bases at J, with 10 bases in the middle. The CDR3 is 12 amino acids. The germline gives CDR1 SNHLY, CDR2 FYNNEI. The CDR3: CASVEVSDTQYF. In nucleotides, the CDR3 is TGTGCCAGCGTCGAGGTCTCAGATACGCAGTATTTT. Full variable domain (remainder filled in from reference TRBV2 and TRBJ2-3): EPEVTQTPSHQVTQMGQEVILRCVPISNHLYFYWYRQILGQKVEFLVSFYNNEISEKSEIFDDQFSVERPDGSNFTLKIRSTKLEDSAMYFCASVEVSDTQYFGPGTRLTVL.

The chain recombines TRBV5-5 with TRBJ1-1; perhaps TRBD1 as D (5 bases). Germline lookup yields CDR1 SGHKS and CDR2 YYEKEE (reference sequence). This CDR3 has 15 residues. V was cut by 1 base and J by 6 bases, with 16 bases left in between. The CDR3 sequence is CASSLYVQGKSEAFF. For the CDR3, the DNA is TGTGCCAGCAGCTTGTATGTCCAGGGAAAATCTGAAGCTTTCTTT.

In its sample, this clone was seen once. The chain employs TRBV28 and TRBJ1-2; D remains unclear. Germline V lookup: CDR1 MDHEN, CDR2 SYDVKM. This CDR3 is built from 11 residues. V was clipped by 4 bases and J by 4 bases, with 4 bases between them. CDR3 loop: CASSSGYGYTF. CDR3 coding DNA: TGTGCCAGCAGTTCCGGCTATGGCTACACCTTC.

The V gene is TRBV5-1, the J gene TRBJ1-4, with 8 nucleotides matching TRBD1. Germline V gives CDR1 SGHRS, CDR2 YFSETQ. This CDR3 contains 15 residues. V lost 4 bases to trimming and J lost 7 bases; unmatched junction nucleotides: 9. The CDR3 reads CASSESQGVGEKLFF. The CDR3 coding sequence is TGCGCCAGCAGCGAGTCACAGGGGGTTGGTGAAAAACTGTTTTTT. The full variable domain, rest sourced from reference TRBV5-1 and TRBJ1-4, is KAGVTQTPRYLIKTRGQQVTLSCSPISGHRSVSWYQQTPGQGLQFLFEYFSETQRNKGNFPGRFSGRQFSNSRSEMNVSTLELGDSALYLCASSESQGVGEKLFFGSGTQLSVL.

The V call is TRBV20-1, the J call TRBJ2-1, with a weak D call TRBD1 (5 bases). Germline V CDR1 and CDR2: DFQATT, SNEGSKA (reference sequence). V shed 3 bases and J shed 6 bases, with 9 bases lying between them. The CDR3 covers 12 residues. DNA for the CDR3: TGCAGTGCTAGTGGGGCTGGCAATGAGCAGTTCTTC. Its translation is CSASGAGNEQFF.

The V and J genes are TRBV7-2 and TRBJ2-1; 7 nucleotides line up with TRBD2. With 1 base clipped from V and 2 bases from J, the junction kept 5 bases outside the gene matches. Germline CDR1 SGHTA, CDR2 FQGNSA. The CDR3 spans 16 residues. The CDR3 nucleotides read TGTGCCAGCAGCTTAGTCGGCGGGAGAACCTACAATGAGCAGTTCTTC. It encodes CASSLVGGRTYNEQFF.

The J gene is TRBJ1-6, the V gene TRBV30; D is unclear. The germline V and J ends were trimmed by 7 bases and 3 bases, with 10 bases remaining between them. This CDR3 comprises 13 residues. The V gene's germline CDR1 is GTSNPN and CDR2 SVGIG (reference sequence). The CDR3 protein is CASTVNYNSPLHF. The DNA for the CDR3 is TGTGCCTCGACTGTTAACTATAATTCACCCCTCCACTTT.

The rearrangement uses TRBV28 and TRBJ1-1; TRBD1 is a possible D gene (6 bases). The CDR3 runs 13 residues. Germline assignment: CDR1 MDHEN and CDR2 SYDVKM. V was clipped by 5 bases and J by 6 bases, with 13 bases between them. In DNA, the CDR3 is TGTGCCAGCAGTCTGACAGGTGGGCCTGAAGCTTTCTTT. Protein sequence: CASSLTGGPEAFF.

J is TRBJ1-4 and V is TRBV4-1; 7 positions match TRBD1. This CDR3 has 17 amino acids. Trimming took 5 bases from V and 5 from J; bases not matched to a gene: 14. Germline-derived CDR1 and CDR2 are MGHRA and YSYEKL. The CDR3 is CASSGRDRAQSNEKLFF. Here the CDR3 DNA reads TGCGCCAGCAGCGGAAGAGACAGGGCTCAATCAAATGAAAAACTGTTTTTT.

The rearrangement joins TRBV28 to TRBJ1-4; D unclear. Between the trimmed V and J ends, which lost 1 base and 5 bases, there was a span of 11 bases. Germline V gives CDR1 MDHEN, CDR2 SYDVKM. The CDR3 sequence is 15 residues long. The CDR3 sequence is CASSLSIRGNEKLFF. CDR3 in DNA: TGTGCCAGCAGTTTATCTATCCGGGGAAATGAAAAACTGTTTTTT.

This clone was picked up one time. This chain links TRBV28 with TRBJ2-4; 8 nucleotides line up with TRBD1. The CDR3 has 17 amino acids. Per the germline V gene, CDR1 is MDHEN and CDR2 is SYDVKM. The V segment lost 4 bases and the J segment 0 bases; nucleotides outside the gene matches: 8. The CDR3 region has the DNA TGTGCCAGCAGTTCTCCCGGACAGGGACTAGCCAAAAACATTCAGTACTTC. Translated, it gives CASSSPGQGLAKNIQYF.

J is TRBJ2-7 and V is TRBV4-3; the D is unclear. The CDR3 contains 10 residues. Germline loops: CDR1 LGHNA, CDR2 YSLEER. The V gene lost 4 bases and the J gene lost 5 bases, with 3 bases spanning the gap. This CDR3 is CASSLNEQYF. The CDR3 coding sequence is TGCGCCAGCAGCCTCAACGAGCAGTACTTC.

The chain combines TRBV7-2 with TRBJ1-6; D unclear. Trimming pared 3 bases from V and 10 bases from J, leaving 16 bases between. Germline-derived CDR1 and CDR2 are SGHTA and FQGNSA. The CDR3 spans 15 residues. CDR3 sequence (DNA): TGTGCCAGCAGCTTGGACTTCTGGGTCGGATCACCCCTCCACTTT. The encoded protein is CASSLDFWVGSPLHF.

The rearrangement joins TRBV7-6 to TRBJ1-2, with D maybe TRBD1 (6 bases). Per germline, CDR1 SGHVS and CDR2 FNYEAQ. V was pared by 5 bases and J by 8 bases, with 15 bases between. This CDR3 has 13 residues. The CDR3 bases are TGTGCCAGCAGCCTCACGACAGGAGAAGGCTACACCTTC. The encoded protein is CASSLTTGEGYTF.

This sequence joins TRBV20-1 and TRBJ1-2; 10 nucleotides align to TRBD1. This CDR3 contains 15 residues. Unmatched junction bases numbered 12, after V lost 3 bases and J lost 8 bases. CDR1 and CDR2 from the germline V gene are DFQATT and SNEGSKA (reference sequence). CDR3: CSASGGGQGIWGYTF. CDR3 DNA sequence: TGCAGTGCTAGTGGAGGGGGACAGGGGATCTGGGGCTACACCTTC.

CDR3 DNA sequence: TGTGCCAGCAGCCACCAGGGGCCCTACGAGCAGTACTTC. This gives the protein CASSHQGPYEQYF. The chain recombines TRBV5-6 with TRBJ2-7; tentatively, D is TRBD1 (6 bases). Germline V gives CDR1 SGHDT, CDR2 YYEEEE. Trimming left V 4 bases short and J 2 bases short, with 10 bases between. The CDR3 length is 13 residues.

The V and J genes are TRBV4-3 and TRBJ2-1; 10 nucleotides agree with TRBD1. The J segment lost 8 bases and the V segment lost 4 bases, leaving 5 bases of the junction unmatched. Germline CDR1 reads LGHNA; CDR2 reads YSLEER. The CDR3 runs to 14 residues. This chain's CDR3 is CASSPRDRGHEQFF. CDR3 DNA sequence: TGCGCCAGCAGCCCCCGGGACAGGGGCCATGAGCAGTTCTTC.

This clone has only a few counts. The chain employs TRBV2 and TRBJ1-1; D not certain. The germline V gene has CDR1 SNHLY and CDR2 FYNNEI. The CDR3 runs to 14 residues. Trimming left V 4 bases short and J 1 base short, with 10 bases between. CDR3 nucleotide sequence: TGTGCCAGCAGTGTGTTACAGAGGAACACTGAAGCTTTCTTT. It encodes CASSVLQRNTEAFF.

The sample holds one count of this clone. The genes are TRBV7-2 and TRBJ1-1; perhaps TRBD1 as D (6 bases). Germline V gene lookup returns CDR1 SGHTA and CDR2 FQGNSA. This CDR3 region has 14 residues. V was cut by 4 bases and J by 7 bases, with 16 bases left in between. The CDR3 nucleotides are TGTGCCAGCAGCTCACAGGGTATCATAAGTGAAGCTTTCTTT. It encodes CASSSQGIISEAFF.